This T cell receptor beta chain is from a study of OX40 agonist ivuxolimab in advanced cancers. About the research overall: Previous treatment with anti-PD-1, anti-PD-L1 or anti-CTLA-4 therapy was allowed; about 37% had received some. Study results and limitations: At 0.1 to 3.0 mg/kg and by week 6, clonal expansion occurred in CD4+ and CD8+ blood T cells. More expanded clones were seen, on average, in CD8+ T cells than in CD4+.

The protocol was immunoSEQ multiplex PCR, while the TCRdb copy is restricted to in-frame clones and leaves out a portion. The sample contains about 90,000 clones, roughly 88% of which appear only once. In the case of this clone: Its specificity is unknown.

Trimming removed 3 bases at V and 3 bases at J, with 15 bases between. The CDR3 spans 15 residues. Germline V gene lookup returns CDR1 SNHLY and CDR2 FYNNEI. The chain has TRBV2 and TRBJ2-7; D may be TRBD2 (5 bases). Here the sequenced sample was CD4+ or CD8+ T cells sorted from blood, taken in a trial of the OX40 agonist ivuxolimab. This TCR derives from an adult with an advanced solid tumor such as melanoma, head and neck, liver or kidney cancer. DNA for the CDR3: TGTGCCAGCAGTGATCCGGGTGGGAGAAGCTACGAGCAGTACTTC. Translated: CASSDPGGRSYEQYF.